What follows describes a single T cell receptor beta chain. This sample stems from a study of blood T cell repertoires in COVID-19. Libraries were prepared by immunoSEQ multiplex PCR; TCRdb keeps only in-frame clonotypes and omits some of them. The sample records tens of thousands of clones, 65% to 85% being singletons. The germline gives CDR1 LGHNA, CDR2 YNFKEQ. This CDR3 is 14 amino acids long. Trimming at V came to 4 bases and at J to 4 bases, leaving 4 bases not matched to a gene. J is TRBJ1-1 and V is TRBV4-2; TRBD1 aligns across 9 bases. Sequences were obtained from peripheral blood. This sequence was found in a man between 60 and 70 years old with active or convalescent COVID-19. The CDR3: CASSLGQGPTEAFF. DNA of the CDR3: TGTGCCAGCAGCCTAGGACAGGGGCCCACTGAAGCTTTCTTT.